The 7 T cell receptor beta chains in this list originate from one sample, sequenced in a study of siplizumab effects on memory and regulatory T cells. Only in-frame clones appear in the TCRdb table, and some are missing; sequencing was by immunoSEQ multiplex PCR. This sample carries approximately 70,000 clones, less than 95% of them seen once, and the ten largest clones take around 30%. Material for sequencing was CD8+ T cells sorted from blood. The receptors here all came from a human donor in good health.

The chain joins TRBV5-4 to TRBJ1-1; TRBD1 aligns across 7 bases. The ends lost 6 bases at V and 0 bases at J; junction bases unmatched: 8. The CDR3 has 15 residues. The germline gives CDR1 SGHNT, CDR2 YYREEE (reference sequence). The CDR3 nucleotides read TGTGCCAGCATTTTCAACAGGGGAATGAACACTGAAGCTTTCTTT. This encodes CASIFNRGMNTEAFF.

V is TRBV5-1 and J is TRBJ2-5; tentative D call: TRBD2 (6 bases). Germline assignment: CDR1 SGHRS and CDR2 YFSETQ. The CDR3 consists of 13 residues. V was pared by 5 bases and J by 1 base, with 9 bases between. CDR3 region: CASRGTLQETQYF. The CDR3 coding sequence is TGCGCCAGCAGGGGGACTCTCCAAGAGACCCAGTACTTC. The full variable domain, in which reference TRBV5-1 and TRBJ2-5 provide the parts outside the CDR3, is KAGVTQTPRYLIKTRGQQVTLSCSPISGHRSVSWYQQTPGQGLQFLFEYFSETQRNKGNFPGRFSGRQFSNSRSEMNVSTLELGDSALYLCASRGTLQETQYFGPGTRLLVL.

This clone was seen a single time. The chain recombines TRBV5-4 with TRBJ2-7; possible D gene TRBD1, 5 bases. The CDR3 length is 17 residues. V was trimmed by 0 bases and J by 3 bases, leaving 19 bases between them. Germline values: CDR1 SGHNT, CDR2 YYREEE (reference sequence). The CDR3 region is CASSLALMTRGGYEQYF. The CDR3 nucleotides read TGTGCCAGCAGCTTGGCCCTAATGACAAGGGGCGGCTACGAGCAGTACTTC.

CDR3 DNA: TGCGCCAGCAGGAGCTACGAGCAGTACTTC. It codes for CASRSYEQYF. The chain uses TRBV10-1 and TRBJ2-7; D unclear. Germline values: CDR1 WNHNN, CDR2 SYGVQD (reference sequence). This CDR3 contains 10 residues. V lost 6 bases and J 3 bases, leaving 3 bases between the germline ends.

The CDR3 DNA is TGTGCCAGCAGCTTGACGACTAGCGACACAGATACGCAGTATTTT. Protein product: CASSLTTSDTDTQYF. The rearrangement uses TRBV5-4 and TRBJ2-3, with 8 nucleotides matching TRBD2. With 1 base clipped from V and 2 bases from J, the junction kept 3 bases outside the gene matches. This CDR3 is 15 amino acids long. Germline V CDR1 and CDR2: SGHNT, YYREEE (reference sequence).

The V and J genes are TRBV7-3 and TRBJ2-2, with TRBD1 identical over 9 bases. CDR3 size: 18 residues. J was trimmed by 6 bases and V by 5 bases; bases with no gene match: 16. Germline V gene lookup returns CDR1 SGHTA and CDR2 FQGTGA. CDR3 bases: TGTGCCAGCAGCCCCAGGACAGGGGACGAACGCGATGCCGGGGAGCTGTTTTTT. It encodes CASSPRTGDERDAGELFF.

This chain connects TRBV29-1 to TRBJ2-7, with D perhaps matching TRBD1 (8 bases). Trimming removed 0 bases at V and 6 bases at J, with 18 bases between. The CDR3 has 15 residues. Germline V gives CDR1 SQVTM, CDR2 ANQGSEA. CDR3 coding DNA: TGCAGCGTTGAAGATCCGGACAGGGAGGGCCTCGAGCAGTACTTC. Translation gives CSVEDPDREGLEQYF.